This entry is about one T cell receptor (beta chain). Its target is unknown. The V gene lost 0 bases and the J gene lost 6 bases, with 13 bases spanning the gap. This CDR3 comprises 15 residues. The germline V gene has CDR1 ENHRY and CDR2 SYGVKD. This sample is drawn from a study of T cells in Graves' hyperthyroidism and ophthalmopathy. Study findings and constraints: Most thyroid clonotypes expanded above 0.001 appeared in blood too.

TCR beta CDR3 regions were amplified from RNA. The study used the HTBI primer set for a first-round RT-PCR of the TCR CDR3. TCRdb reprocessed the multiplex PCR reads with MiXCR, giving one entry per CDR3 protein. The sample consists of just over 550,000 distinct CDR3 sequences, 46% of them appearing once. Patients aged 18 to 65 with hyperthyroidism were newly diagnosed, with duration under 2 months. Uncontrolled infection, other autoimmune disease, pregnancy and lactation each barred patients from inclusion. Orbital computed tomography, thyroid ultrasound, serum thyroxine and TRAb, and clinical symptoms together informed the diagnoses.

The chain has TRBV10-3 and TRBJ2-3; D remains unclear. Sequenced sample: peripheral blood or thyroid tissue (not recorded which). The receptor's source is a young woman with Graves' hyperthyroidism. CDR3 DNA: TGTGCCATCAGTGAGTCCAGCGCCCCCCTTGATACGCAGTATTTT. This sequence encodes CAISESSAPLDTQYF.